The 19 T cell receptor beta chains presented below share a single source sample, sequenced in a study of cytomegalovirus exposure and HLA in healthy donors. Amplification used 60 Vbeta primers and 13 Jbeta primers. The table came from immunoSEQ multiplex PCR; TCRdb's copy has only in-frame clones and leaves some out. Of around 110,000 clones listed, 65% are singletons. The material sequenced was PBMCs. The receptors were gathered from a woman aged 40 to 50 in good health and CMV-seropositive.

The chain couples TRBV29-1 to TRBJ2-1; D gene unclear. The CDR3 contains 13 residues. Per germline, CDR1 SQVTM and CDR2 ANQGSEA. Trimming took off 2 bases at V and 2 bases at J, with 7 bases between the two ends. CDR3 coding DNA: TGCAGCGTTGAAAGCGAGACCTACAATGAGCAGTTCTTC. Amino acids: CSVESETYNEQFF.

This clone was observed a handful of times. This chain uses TRBV6-1 with TRBJ2-1; a possible D gene is TRBD2 (5 bases). The germline gives CDR1 MNHNS, CDR2 SASEGT. V was pared by 5 bases and J by 0 bases, with 11 bases between. The CDR3 has 15 residues. Here the CDR3 DNA reads TGTGCCAGCAGTTTACTAGGGAGCTCCTACAATGAGCAGTTCTTC. Translated: CASSLLGSSYNEQFF.

This sequence joins TRBV30 and TRBJ1-1, with D hard to call. The V gene's germline CDR1 is GTSNPN and CDR2 SVGIG (reference sequence). V was shortened by 3 bases and J by 0 bases, with 8 bases between the two germline ends. The CDR3 loop spans 13 amino acids. CDR3 loop: CAWRPGMNTEAFF. As DNA, the CDR3 is TGTGCCTGGAGGCCGGGGATGAACACTGAAGCTTTCTTT.

The chain carries TRBV28 and TRBJ2-5; 8 bases are a match to TRBD1. CDR3 length equals 16 residues. The trim removed 7 bases at V and 5 bases at J, leaving 15 bases unmatched. Germline lookup yields CDR1 MDHEN and CDR2 SYDVKM. The DNA for the CDR3 is TGTGCCAGCACACCCCAGGGGGCTGTGGAATGGGAGACCCAGTACTTC. Its protein is CASTPQGAVEWETQYF.

The CDR3 is CASSTGGGELFF. The CDR3 nucleotides read TGTGCCAGCAGTACGGGGGGTGGGGAGCTGTTTTTT. The chain couples TRBV25-1 to TRBJ2-2; the match to TRBD2 covers 7 bases. V lost 5 bases, J lost 8 bases, and 2 bases stayed unmatched. CDR1 and CDR2 (germline): MGHDK, SYGVNS. The CDR3 totals 12 residues.

The chain is built from TRBV19 and TRBJ2-7; 8 nucleotides match TRBD1. Trimming cost V 5 bases and J 3 bases; bases outside gene matches: 3. The germline CDR1 and CDR2 sequences are LNHDA and SQIVND (reference sequence). The CDR3 length is 13 residues. This chain's CDR3 is CASSVTGGYEQYF. CDR3 DNA sequence: TGTGCCAGTAGTGTAACAGGGGGCTACGAGCAGTACTTC.

This chain uses TRBV5-1 with TRBJ1-6; D not certain. V was pared by 0 bases and J by 2 bases, with 6 bases between. Germline assignment: CDR1 SGHRS and CDR2 YFSETQ. The CDR3 runs 15 residues. The DNA of the CDR3 is TGCGCCAGCAGCTTGGTCGGGACCTATAATTCACCCCTCCACTTT. Protein: CASSLVGTYNSPLHF.

This chain uses TRBV7-2 with TRBJ1-5; D unclear. The germline V gene encodes CDR1 SGHTA and CDR2 FQGNSA. The CDR3 length is 13 residues. The germline V and J ends were trimmed by 3 bases and 5 bases, with 8 bases remaining between them. As DNA, the CDR3 is TGTGCCAGCAGCTTCGGTATAGATCAGCCCCAGCATTTT. Encoded protein: CASSFGIDQPQHF.

The J gene is TRBJ2-1, the V gene TRBV25-1; no reliable D call. Trimming stripped 2 bases from V and 7 bases from J, with 6 bases between. In germline, CDR1 is MGHDK, CDR2 SYGVNS. The length of the CDR3 is 12 residues. The CDR3 reads CASSETRNEQFF. The CDR3 coding sequence is TGTGCCAGCAGTGAAACACGAAATGAGCAGTTCTTC.

The CDR3 reads CASPQGGDLYCNQPQHF. DNA for the CDR3: TGTGCCAGCCCCCAGGGGGGAGATCTATATTGCAATCAGCCCCAGCATTTT. This chain joins TRBV27 and TRBJ1-5; 7 bases line up with TRBD1. This CDR3 has 17 amino acids. The germline gives CDR1 MNHEY, CDR2 SMNVEV (reference sequence). V lost 8 bases and J lost 2; bases outside the gene matches: 15.

J is TRBJ2-1 and V is TRBV19; D not resolved. V lost 4 bases and J lost 4, with 23 bases in between. The length of the CDR3 is 18 residues. CDR1 is LNHDA and CDR2 is SQIVND in the germline V gene (reference sequence). CDR3 in amino acids: CASSTFLGRATNYNEQFF. The CDR3, as DNA: TGTGCCAGTAGTACCTTCTTAGGCAGAGCGACCAATTACAATGAGCAGTTCTTC. Using reference TRBV19 and TRBJ2-1 for the parts outside the CDR3, the full variable domain is DGGITQSPKYLFRKEGQNVTLSCEQNLNHDAMYWYRQDPGQGLRLIYYSQIVNDFQKGDIAEGYSVSREKKESFPLTVTSAQKNPTAFYLCASSTFLGRATNYNEQFFGPGTRLTVL.

V usage is TRBV21-1 and J usage is TRBJ1-2. TRBV21-1 counts as a pseudogene. The CDR3 has 12 residues. The CDR3, as DNA: TGTGCCAGCAGCAAAGAGTTTGCGGGCTACACCTTC. Translating it yields CASSKEFAGYTF.

This clone was counted a few times. The CDR3 spells CASSPSGQGYEQYF. The CDR3 DNA is TGTGCCAGCAGCCCCTCCGGACAGGGCTACGAGCAGTACTTC. The rearrangement uses TRBV7-2 and TRBJ2-7; TRBD1 matches at 8 bases. The V segment lost 5 bases and the J segment 3 bases; nucleotides outside the gene matches: 6. Germline V gives CDR1 SGHTA, CDR2 FQGNSA. CDR3 length equals 14 residues.

A remark on this clone: Other DNA sequences within the sample encode an identical CDR3. This chain links TRBV9 with TRBJ2-7, with 10 bases aligning to TRBD1. Germline values: CDR1 SGDLS, CDR2 YYNGEE. This CDR3 is 14 amino acids long. J lost 3 bases, V lost 3 bases, and 3 bases had no gene match. The CDR3 DNA is TGTGCCAGCAGCGGAGGGGACAGGGGCTACGAGCAGTACTTC. Translating gives CASSGGDRGYEQYF.

The rearrangement links TRBV15 to TRBJ2-7; TRBD2 aligns across 13 bases. The V segment lost 5 bases and the J segment 3 bases; nucleotides outside the gene matches: 13. Germline V gene sequence: CDR1 LNHNV, CDR2 YYDKDF (reference sequence). The CDR3 runs 18 residues. This CDR3 reads CATSGGTSGTRIDYEQYF. The CDR3 DNA is TGTGCCACCAGCGGAGGGACTAGCGGGACGAGAATAGACTACGAGCAGTACTTC.

V usage is TRBV21-1 and J usage is TRBJ2-3; the table's TRBD1 call for D was not verified on the DNA. TRBV21-1 is annotated as a pseudogene. This CDR3 comprises 19 residues. The DNA of the CDR3 is TGTGCCAGCAGCAACAAGGGATTTAGAGACAGGTCACGCACAGATACGCAGTATTTT. This translates into CASSNKGFRDRSRTDTQYF.

This sequence joins TRBV4-1 and TRBJ2-7; 8 bases align to TRBD2. The germline CDR1 and CDR2 sequences are MGHRA and YSYEKL. V was pared by 4 bases and J by 0 bases, with 5 bases of the junction left unmatched. This CDR3 has 15 residues. The CDR3: CASSPLAASSYEQYF. DNA of the CDR3: TGCGCCAGCAGCCCACTAGCGGCAAGCTCCTACGAGCAGTACTTC.

J is TRBJ1-2 and V is TRBV5-8; tentative D call: TRBD1 (5 bases). V was shortened by 7 bases and J by 5 bases, with 15 bases between the two germline ends. This CDR3 spans 13 amino acids. Germline V gene sequence: CDR1 SGHTS, CDR2 YDEGEE. In nucleotides, the CDR3 is TGTGCCAGCCTTCGACAGTTCCTTTATGGCTACACCTTC. Translated: CASLRQFLYGYTF.

This clone was found once. V and J are TRBV6-5 and TRBJ2-5; D not resolved. V was cut by 5 bases and J by 2 bases, with 9 bases left in between. This CDR3 comprises 13 residues. From germline, CDR1 is MNHEY and CDR2 SVGAGI. The CDR3 nucleotides are TGTGCCAGCAGTCCACAGAGTCAAGAGACCCAGTACTTC. Its protein product is CASSPQSQETQYF.